This entry features one TCR beta chain sequence. Its matching antigen is unknown. The sample has other DNA sequences that encode this CDR3 too. Recipients received nonmyeloablative bone marrow transplants from related graft donors, with transient mixed chimerism. The data belong to a study of Tregs in tolerant kidney transplant recipients. Per germline, CDR1 SEHNR and CDR2 FQNEAQ (reference sequence). This CDR3 comprises 14 residues. Trimming shortened V by 5 bases and J by 4 bases, and 14 bases separated the two germline ends. General study findings and limits: Validation in larger populations is needed because few patients were studied. Changing PCR primers prevented nucleotide comparison between some patients' samples. No direct test of biological reproducibility was done here.

Clones were read by immunoSEQ multiplex PCR, and TCRdb kept only the in-frame ones, dropping some. The table has about 64,000 clones, roughly 86% seen once. This clonotype was obtained from a human patient who received a combined kidney and bone marrow transplant. Some T cells may arise from the graft donor. The specimen was CD4+ T cells from blood (PBMCs), collected 6 months after the transplant. The chain uses TRBV7-9 and TRBJ1-1, with D hard to call. CDR3 sequence (DNA): TGTGCCAGCAGCCCGGGCCGCCGGGGCACTGAAGCTTTCTTT. Protein: CASSPGRRGTEAFF.